This T cell receptor (beta chain) was sequenced during a study of radiotherapy plus CTLA-4 blockade in lung cancer. Trimming removed 7 bases at V and 4 bases at J, with 10 bases between. Germline CDR1 and CDR2: LNHDA and SQIVND (reference sequence). The CDR3 covers 12 residues. A remark on this clone: Antigen: not known.

Study results and caveats: Radiotherapy with ipilimumab was followed by blood expansion of tumor-derived clones. Reportedly, early blood T cell clone dynamics best predicted response, with interferon-beta.

Sequencing was performed with immunoSEQ multiplex PCR; in TCRdb, only in-frame clones are kept and a portion is missing. The sample yields some 110,000 clones, around 75% seen once. The source is a human donor with non-small cell lung cancer who had a partial response to radiotherapy plus ipilimumab. The sequences come from peripheral blood, collected from a patient treated with radiotherapy plus ipilimumab. The V and J genes are TRBV19 and TRBJ1-2; D gene unclear. CDR3 sequence: CASTGHLYGYTF. CDR3 nucleotides: TGTGCCAGTACGGGTCACCTCTATGGCTACACCTTC.